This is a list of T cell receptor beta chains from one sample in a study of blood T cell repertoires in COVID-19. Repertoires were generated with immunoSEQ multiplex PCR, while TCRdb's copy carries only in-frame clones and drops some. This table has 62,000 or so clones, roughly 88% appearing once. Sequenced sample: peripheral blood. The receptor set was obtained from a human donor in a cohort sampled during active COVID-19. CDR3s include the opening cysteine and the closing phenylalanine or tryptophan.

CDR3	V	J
CASSLAHRGSYNEQFF	TRBV7-6	TRBJ2-1
CASSWGQGLGNEQFF	TRBV11-2	TRBJ2-1
CASSATGATNEKLFF	TRBV5-6	TRBJ1-4
CASSSGGRRGQYF	TRBV5-6	TRBJ2-7
CASSLRDNTEAFF	TRBV7-3	TRBJ1-1
CASSLPSTGGNQPQHF	TRBV19	TRBJ1-5
CASSQSQGGSPLHF	TRBV4-1	TRBJ1-6
CASSFDRGRETQYF	TRBV11-2	TRBJ2-5
CASSPPGAGRYGEQFF	TRBV14	TRBJ2-1
CASSHWTGDNYGYTF	TRBV14	TRBJ1-2
CASSLRGDGDMDTQYF	TRBV5-8	TRBJ2-3
CAINPGQGTSPLHF	TRBV10-3	TRBJ1-6
CASSLPQATEAFF	TRBV7-2	TRBJ1-1
CASSPTSGIAGELFF	TRBV14	TRBJ2-2
CASSLLAGGNYEQYF	TRBV6-5	TRBJ2-7
CASSLAGYGYTF	TRBV27	TRBJ1-2
CASSISGRGPNEKLFF	TRBV19	TRBJ1-4
CASSWGQEKIDTIYF	TRBV6-6	TRBJ1-3
CASSLGVSGIGPLETQYF	TRBV5-1	TRBJ2-5
CASSPGVGPNYGYTF	TRBV5-6	TRBJ1-2
CASSYSNRGATEAFF	TRBV6-5	TRBJ1-1
CASSQGGLGSYEQYF	TRBV3-1/TRBV3-2	TRBJ2-7
CASSLRTSAGELFF	TRBV7-9	TRBJ2-2
CASSVRGDHTDTQYF	TRBV9	TRBJ2-3
CSASVTSGRPDTQYF	TRBV20-1	TRBJ2-3
CASSPYQQANTGELFF	TRBV7-2	TRBJ2-2
CASHGTSAGTGELFF	TRBV5-1	TRBJ2-2
CASSPGQNNQPQHF	TRBV5-1	TRBJ1-5
CASSPGGTNYGYTF	TRBV18	TRBJ1-2
CAISESQGLAGGRLQGEQFF	TRBV10-3	TRBJ2-1
CASSPRTSGAYEQYF	TRBV18	TRBJ2-7
CASSLGLNEKLFF	TRBV9	TRBJ1-4
CASSEALGGTNEKLFF	TRBV6-1	TRBJ1-4
CSVAGGGFNTEAFF	TRBV29-1	TRBJ1-1
CATSDSREGDEQYF	TRBV24-1	TRBJ2-7
CASSPRQATAFF	TRBV19	TRBJ1-1
CASSLQGGREKEQYF	TRBV5-1	TRBJ2-7
CASSLMSSPYNSPLHF	TRBV28	TRBJ1-6
CASRGGRGSNQPQHF	TRBV6-5	TRBJ1-5
CASSRNNSPLHF	TRBV10-2	TRBJ1-6
CASSLATTGTGGYEQYF	TRBV5-1	TRBJ2-7
CASSLKGQGGSGELFF	TRBV11-2	TRBJ2-2
CASSLSLGSEKLFF	TRBV7-2	TRBJ1-4
CASSLLTVTSGYTF	TRBV18	TRBJ1-2
CASSSGGGPHETQYF	TRBV5-1	TRBJ2-5
CASSRRDSSTGELFF	TRBV9	TRBJ2-2
CSVEERGTGEQYF	TRBV29-1	TRBJ2-7
CASSFPRQGTYGYTF	TRBV28	TRBJ1-2
CASSTGTSGLVGAKNIQYF	TRBV18	TRBJ2-4
CASSKPPPTGSSYEQYF	TRBV21-1	TRBJ2-7
CASATRTGRDGYTF	TRBV7-9	TRBJ1-2
CASSKRQGSEQYF	TRBV6-5	TRBJ2-7
CASSADAGGSTDTQYF	TRBV19	TRBJ2-3